This T cell receptor (beta chain) was identified in a study of blood T cell repertoires in COVID-19. As for the study in general: The study drew acute and convalescent COVID-19 samples from the United States, Italy and Spain. Sources were T cells, B-cell-depleted T cells, or PBMCs; the material itself was cDNA or gDNA.

In the authors' workflow: Amplification with reference gene primers provided the estimates of nucleated cell counts. Using immunoSEQ multiplex PCR, the repertoire was profiled, and TCRdb retains in-frame clones only, with some absent. V and J calls and clone size are given by that table; D and trimming were obtained from the DNA. The sample has 43,000 or so clones, about nine tenths seen once. Between the trimmed V and J ends, which lost 0 bases and 7 bases, there was a span of 13 bases. The CDR3 is 14 residues long. Per the germline V gene, CDR1 is SGHRS and CDR2 is YFSETQ. This receptor was obtained from a man aged 55 to 70 with active COVID-19. The chain couples TRBV5-1 to TRBJ1-1; D possibly corresponds to TRBD1 (6 bases). The sequenced sample was peripheral blood. CDR3 sequence: CASSLGVTGREAFF. CDR3 nucleotides: TGCGCCAGCAGCTTGGGGGTTACAGGGCGTGAAGCTTTCTTT.